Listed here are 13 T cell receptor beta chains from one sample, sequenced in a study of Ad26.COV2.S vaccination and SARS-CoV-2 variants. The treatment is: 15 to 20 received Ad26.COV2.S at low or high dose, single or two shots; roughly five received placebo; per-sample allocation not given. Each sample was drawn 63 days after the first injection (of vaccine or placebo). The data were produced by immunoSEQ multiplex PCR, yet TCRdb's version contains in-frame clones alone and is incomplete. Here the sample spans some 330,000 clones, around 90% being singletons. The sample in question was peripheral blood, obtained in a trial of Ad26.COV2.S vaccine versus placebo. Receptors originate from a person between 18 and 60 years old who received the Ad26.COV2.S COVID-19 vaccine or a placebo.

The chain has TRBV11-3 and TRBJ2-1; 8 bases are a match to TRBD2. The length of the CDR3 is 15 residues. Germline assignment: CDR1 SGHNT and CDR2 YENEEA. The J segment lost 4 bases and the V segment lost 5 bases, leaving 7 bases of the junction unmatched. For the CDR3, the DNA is TGTGCCAGCAGCCCGAGCGGGGGCCCGTACAATGAGCAGTTCTTC. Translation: CASSPSGGPYNEQFF.

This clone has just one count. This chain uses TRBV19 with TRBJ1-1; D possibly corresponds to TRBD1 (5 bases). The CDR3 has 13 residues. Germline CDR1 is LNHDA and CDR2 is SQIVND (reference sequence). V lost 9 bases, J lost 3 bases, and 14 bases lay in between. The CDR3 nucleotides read TGTGCCAGCTCACGGGGCCTCCACACTGAAGCTTTCTTT. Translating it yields CASSRGLHTEAFF.

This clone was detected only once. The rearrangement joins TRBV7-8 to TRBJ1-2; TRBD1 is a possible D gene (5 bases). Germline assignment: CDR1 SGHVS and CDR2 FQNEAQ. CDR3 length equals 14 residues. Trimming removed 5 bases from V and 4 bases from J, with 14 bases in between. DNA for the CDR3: TGTGCCAGCAGCGCCACACCGGGACCCTATGGCTACACCTTC. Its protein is CASSATPGPYGYTF.

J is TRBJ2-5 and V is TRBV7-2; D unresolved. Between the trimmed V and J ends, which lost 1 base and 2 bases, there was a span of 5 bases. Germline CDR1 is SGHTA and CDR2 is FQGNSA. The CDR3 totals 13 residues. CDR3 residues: CASSLDRQETQYF. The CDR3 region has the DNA TGTGCCAGCAGCTTAGACAGACAAGAGACCCAGTACTTC.

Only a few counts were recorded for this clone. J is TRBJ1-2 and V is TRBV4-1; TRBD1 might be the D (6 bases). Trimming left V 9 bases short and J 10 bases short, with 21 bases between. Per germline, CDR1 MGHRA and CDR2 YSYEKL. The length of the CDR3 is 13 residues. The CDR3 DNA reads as TGCGCCAGTCGGGGGGCGGTCTTCTCGGACTACACCTTC. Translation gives CASRGAVFSDYTF.

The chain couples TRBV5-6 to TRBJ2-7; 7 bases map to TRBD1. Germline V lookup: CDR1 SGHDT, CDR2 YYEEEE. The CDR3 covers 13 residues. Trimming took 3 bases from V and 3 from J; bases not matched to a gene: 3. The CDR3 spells CASSWGQYYEQYF. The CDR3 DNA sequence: TGTGCCAGCAGCTGGGGACAGTACTACGAGCAGTACTTC.

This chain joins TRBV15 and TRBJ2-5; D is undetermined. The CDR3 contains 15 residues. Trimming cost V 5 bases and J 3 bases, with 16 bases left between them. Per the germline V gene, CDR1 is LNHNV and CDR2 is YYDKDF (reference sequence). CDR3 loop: CATSSSLDLKETQYF. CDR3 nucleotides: TGTGCCACCAGCTCGTCCCTCGATTTAAAAGAGACCCAGTACTTC.

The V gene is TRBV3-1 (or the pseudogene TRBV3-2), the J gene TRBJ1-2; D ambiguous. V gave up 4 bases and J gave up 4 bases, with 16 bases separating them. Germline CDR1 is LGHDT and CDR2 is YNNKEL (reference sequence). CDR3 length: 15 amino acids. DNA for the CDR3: TGTGCCAGCAGCCGTGGAGGGAAAGCGGTCTATGGCTACACCTTC. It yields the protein CASSRGGKAVYGYTF.

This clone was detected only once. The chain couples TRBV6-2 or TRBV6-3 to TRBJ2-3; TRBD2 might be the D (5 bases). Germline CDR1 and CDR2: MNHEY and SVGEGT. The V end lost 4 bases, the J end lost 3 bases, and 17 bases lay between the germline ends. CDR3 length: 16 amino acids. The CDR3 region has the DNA TGTGCCAGCAGTTCCCCCCTCGGGGAAGCAACAGATACGCAGTATTTT. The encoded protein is CASSSPLGEATDTQYF.

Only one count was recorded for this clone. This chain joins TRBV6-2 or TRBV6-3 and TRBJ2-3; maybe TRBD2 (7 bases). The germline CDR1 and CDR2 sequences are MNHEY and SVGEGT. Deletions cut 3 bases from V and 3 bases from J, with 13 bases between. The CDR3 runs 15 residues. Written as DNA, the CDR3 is TGTGCCAGCAGTTATTGGGGGGGGCTTACAGATACGCAGTATTTT. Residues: CASSYWGGLTDTQYF.

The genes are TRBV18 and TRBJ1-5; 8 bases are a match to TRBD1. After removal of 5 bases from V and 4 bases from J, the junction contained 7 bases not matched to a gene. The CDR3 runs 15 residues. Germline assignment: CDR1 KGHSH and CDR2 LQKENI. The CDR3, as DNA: TGTGCCAGCTCAGGGCCCCGGACAGGGAATCAGCCCCAGCATTTT. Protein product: CASSGPRTGNQPQHF. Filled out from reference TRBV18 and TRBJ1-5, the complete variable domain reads NAGVMQNPRHLVRRRGQEARLRCSPMKGHSHVYWYRQLPEEGLKFMVYLQKENIIDESGMPKERFSAEFPKEGPSILRIQQVVRGDSAAYFCASSGPRTGNQPQHFGDGTRLSIL.

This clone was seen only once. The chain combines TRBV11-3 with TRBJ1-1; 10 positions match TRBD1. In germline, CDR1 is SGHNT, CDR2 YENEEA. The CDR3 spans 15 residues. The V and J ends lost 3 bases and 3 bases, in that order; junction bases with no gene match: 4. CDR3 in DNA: TGTGCCAGCAGCTTTCGGGGACAGGGGTACACTGAAGCTTTCTTT. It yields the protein CASSFRGQGYTEAFF. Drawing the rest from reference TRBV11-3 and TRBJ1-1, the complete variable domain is EAGVVQSPRYKIIEKKQPVAFWCNPISGHNTLYWYLQNLGQGPELLIRYENEEAVDDSQLPKDRFSAERLKGVDSTLKIQPAELGDSAVYLCASSFRGQGYTEAFFGQGTRLTVV.

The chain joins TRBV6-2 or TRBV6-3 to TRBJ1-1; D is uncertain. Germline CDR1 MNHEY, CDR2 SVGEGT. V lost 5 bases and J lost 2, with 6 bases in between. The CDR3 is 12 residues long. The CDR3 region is CASSTSNTEAFF. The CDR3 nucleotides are TGTGCCAGCAGTACCAGTAACACTGAAGCTTTCTTT.